The rows below give T cell receptor beta chains drawn from one sample of a study of blood T cell repertoires in COVID-19. The method was immunoSEQ multiplex PCR; TCRdb's version includes in-frame clones alone and lacks a portion of them. The data hold about 430,000 clones, with 85% to 90% observed a single time. Specimen: PBMCs or T cells enriched from blood (not recorded which). Receptors originate from a man aged 25-45 years who had recovered from COVID-19. The CDR3 runs from the conserved cysteine through the conserved F or W. Fields, in order: CDR3 protein, V gene.

CASSSLTSGQPQHF | TRBV7-9
CASSQDDDTSSPYEQYF | TRBV4-1
CAISDNGGAKETQYF | TRBV10-3
CASSQELAGGRGTDTQYF | TRBV3-1/TRBV3-2
CAWKGQNTDTQYF | TRBV30
CASSEPHGQSYEQYF | TRBV25-1
CAWNPDSFYGYTF | TRBV30
CASSLTAAGELFF | TRBV7-3
CASSEVAGQYF | TRBV6-1
CASSMAPYTEAFF | TRBV19
CASSLEGVQPQHF | TRBV5-1
CASSPWTATSYNSPLHF | TRBV28
CASSLAGGPGEQFF | TRBV11-2
CASSQRTGGNEKLFF | TRBV6-5
CASSPRQGKVTEAFF | TRBV3-1/TRBV3-2
CASSSGQGAVTYEQYF | TRBV5-5
CASSSTVTKREGLEQYF | TRBV5-1
CASSLTRRQPDTQYF | TRBV27
CASSDGGGSNQPQHF | TRBV7-9
CASSGTGGLNTEAFF | TRBV2
CASSLAGGNGAGELFF | TRBV7-9
CASSFRVSNRETQYF | TRBV28
CAWSAAVYEQYF | TRBV30
CASSFRAGASDTQYF | TRBV7-6
CASRKGQGFEAFF | TRBV6-4
CTSSLRVGGPRETQYF | TRBV28
CASSFDSGGGYTF | TRBV6-5
CASSLAALIYEQYF | TRBV4-1
CASSSVPGTGSSYEQYF | TRBV5-1
CASGGGPNYGYTF | TRBV10-2
CASSLVLLTEAFF | TRBV11-2
CASSLGRTGIVGYTF | TRBV5-5
CASSYRGGTVYGYTF | TRBV5-8
CASSLWPSSTDTQYF | TRBV9
CASSTGSFDEQFF | TRBV28
CSVDGQAGYTF | TRBV29-1
CSVEDSRASYEQYF | TRBV29-1
CASKQNNSPLHF | TRBV5-1
CASSTGLAEYNEQFF | TRBV3-1/TRBV3-2
CAWRLAGYTDTQYF | TRBV30
CSVAGGGEGTF | TRBV29-1
CASTLGPSTEAFF | TRBV19
CAWSVGDRGPLHF | TRBV30
CASSSPETQYF | TRBV5-1
CASSYQGGRETQYF | TRBV6-5
CASSLPRTGGGEKLFF | TRBV7-2
CASSRGASGSSYNEQFF | TRBV3-1/TRBV3-2
CASSLRGGYGYTF | TRBV14
CASGSDRLNQPQHF | TRBV19